A single TCR beta chain is shown here with its context. V was cut by 3 bases and J by 7 bases, with 13 bases left in between. Germline loops: CDR1 MNHNS, CDR2 SASEGT. The CDR3 covers 15 residues. Authors' processing steps: Quantification of nucleated cells was approximated via reference gene primer amplification. The method was immunoSEQ multiplex PCR; TCRdb's version includes in-frame clones alone and lacks a portion of them. The V and J calls and clone size come from that table; D and trimming were worked out from the DNA. The table has some 100,000 clones, just over 85% seen once. This sample stems from a study of blood T cell repertoires in COVID-19.

The receptor comes from a woman in her 50s who had recovered from COVID-19. The sequencing input was PBMCs or T cells enriched from blood (not recorded which). The rearrangement joins TRBV6-1 to TRBJ1-6, with D maybe TRBD1 (5 bases). The CDR3: CASSDMGLGNSPLHF. CDR3 coding DNA: TGTGCCAGCAGTGATATGGGGCTGGGGAATTCACCCCTCCACTTT.